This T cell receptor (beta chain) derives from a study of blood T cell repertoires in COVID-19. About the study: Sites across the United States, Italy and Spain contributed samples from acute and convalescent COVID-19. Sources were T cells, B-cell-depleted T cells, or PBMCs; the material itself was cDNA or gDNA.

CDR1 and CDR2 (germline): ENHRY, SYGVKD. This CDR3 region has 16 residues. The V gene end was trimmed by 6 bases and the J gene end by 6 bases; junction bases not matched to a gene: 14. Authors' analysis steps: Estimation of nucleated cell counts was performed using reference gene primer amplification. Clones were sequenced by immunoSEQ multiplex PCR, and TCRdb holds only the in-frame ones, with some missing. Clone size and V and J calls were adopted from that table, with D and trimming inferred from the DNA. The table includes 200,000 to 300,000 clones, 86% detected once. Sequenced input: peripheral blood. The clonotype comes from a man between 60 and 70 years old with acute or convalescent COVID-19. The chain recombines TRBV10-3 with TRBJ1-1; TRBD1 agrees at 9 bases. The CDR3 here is CAIRTGTGRSDAEAFF. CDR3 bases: TGTGCCATCAGGACCGGGACAGGGCGATCCGACGCTGAAGCTTTCTTT.